This TCR beta chain emerged from a study of control samples from healthy donors and cancer patients. Sequencing used immunoSEQ multiplex PCR; TCRdb keeps in-frame clones, though not all of them. The sample comprises about 140,000 clones, more than 80% of which are singletons, and 7.1% rests with the top ten. Germline loops: CDR1 MDHEN, CDR2 SYDVKM. The CDR3 runs to 14 residues. V lost 5 bases, J lost 5 bases, and 12 bases lay in between. The chain employs TRBV28 and TRBJ2-2, with D unresolved. The TCR comes from a man between 18 and 29 years old in good health. The sequenced sample was blood. Here the CDR3 DNA reads TGTGCCAGCAGTCTACCTAAATGGACCGGGGAGCTGTTTTTT. Residues: CASSLPKWTGELFF.